This record looks at one TCR beta chain sequence and its context. As yet, its antigen is unknown. V dropped 0 bases and J dropped 4 bases, with 6 bases sitting between them. The CDR3 consists of 13 residues. Germline V gene lookup returns CDR1 ENHRY and CDR2 SYGVKD. The data were obtained in a study of STAT5B mutations in CD4+ large granular lymphocyte leukemia. Study summary: Healthy donors showed HLA-associated enrichment of the CDR3 'QG' motif. The study's findings and limits: Without HLA matching, higher CD4+ than CD8+ T-LGLL clonality could reflect small sample size. Main leukemic clonotypes were patient-specific, but 20% to 25% appeared at low frequency elsewhere. 8/27 top patient clones versus 2/35 control clones were TRBV06-family.

The method was immunoSEQ multiplex PCR; TCRdb's version includes in-frame clones alone and lacks a portion of them. This sample has tens of thousands of clones, with over 70% found just once. The V gene is TRBV10-3, the J gene TRBJ1-2, with D hard to call. This TCR came from a human donor in good health. Material: CD4+ T cells from blood buffy coats. This CDR3 is CAISESWIYGYTF. CDR3 in DNA: TGTGCCATCAGTGAGTCGTGGATCTATGGCTACACCTTC.